A selection of T cell receptor beta chains follows, all from one sample in a study of T cells in Graves' hyperthyroidism and ophthalmopathy. TCRdb recomputed calls from the multiplex PCR reads with MiXCR, one row per CDR3 protein. The sample yields roughly 240,000 distinct CDR3 sequences, 24% seen once. What was sequenced was blood. These receptors came from a woman in her forties with Graves' ophthalmopathy. Each CDR3 is given with its conserved first and last residue.

>TRBV7-3
CASSRDPPLNTEAFF
>TRBV7-8
CASSLGSGRASEQYF
>TRBV30
CAWDRPGVKETQYF
>TRBV28
CASSPRGGQIVYGYTF
>TRBV5-1
CASTKTGEETQYF
>TRBV28
CASSYLSAQHF
>TRBV7-8
CASSNGPEAFF
>TRBV6-1
CASSERDRGHPYNEQFF
>TRBV6-1
CASSAVSWSTYEQYF
>TRBV5-1
CASSARTGATGELFF
>TRBV29-1
CSALAGGGELFF
>TRBV2
CASSELANTGELFF
>TRBV20-1
CSARKTSAYEQYF
>TRBV6-1
CASRRDPAANQPQHF
>TRBV4-1
CASSQDPGGGYTF
>TRBV5-1
CASSPGSGGDGYTF
>TRBV7-3
CASSPGLQETQYF
>TRBV6-1
CASSAGYEQYF
>TRBV5-1
CASNGQGTGNTEAFF
>TRBV5-1
CASSLLQRETQYF
>TRBV29-1
CSVTTGAGGYTF
>TRBV20-1
CSAMTGNTIYF
>TRBV7-9
CASSPGTTQETQYF
>TRBV20-1
CSARGGTSGRSIQETQYF
>TRBV5-1
CASSLSWDGYTF
>TRBV11-1
CASSLGGGGLMNTEAFF
>TRBV7-2
CASSPGQGQETQYF
>TRBV12-5
CASGLDLRAGELFF
>TRBV5-1
CASSWGQDRGSYEQYF
>TRBV28
CASSYSTDSLYEQYF
>TRBV29-1
CSVVQGSLNTGELFF
>TRBV28
CASSFRQYANTGELFF
>TRBV6-1
CATRDTYSNQPQHF
>TRBV15
CATSRDGTSGRWETQYF
>TRBV6-1
CASSTGTSTGELFF